This T cell receptor beta chain was observed in a study of shared clonotypes between healthy human individuals. Deep-level assay runs were performed. When replicate PCRs were run on unsorted PBMC, they used roughly 270 ng DNA, tens of thousands of T cell genomes. Only in-frame clones appear in the TCRdb table, and some are missing; sequencing was by immunoSEQ multiplex PCR. The sample contains 450,000 to 500,000 clones, over 65% of which appear only once. The V gene's germline CDR1 is SGHTA and CDR2 FQGTGA. CDR3 size: 16 residues. With V trimmed by 2 bases and J by 4 bases, 9 bases remained unmatched. This clone was found a few times.

Sequencing used PBMCs. The TCR comes from a woman aged 40 to 50 in good health. Some clones in this sample may be carry-over from other donors' samples. The chain recombines TRBV7-3 with TRBJ1-1; 8 nucleotides agree with TRBD1. The chain's CDR3 is CASSLDTRGPRTEAFF. Here the CDR3 DNA reads TGTGCCAGCAGCTTAGATACCAGGGGGCCTCGCACTGAAGCTTTCTTT.